One and the same sample provided the 2 T cell receptor beta chains below, sequenced in a study of Ad26.COV2.S vaccination and SARS-CoV-2 variants. Some clones are missing from TCRdb's copy, which holds only in-frame ones; the method was immunoSEQ multiplex PCR. Here the sample spans more than 400,000 clones, about 92% being singletons. Described treatment: about 20 received Ad26.COV2.S at low or high dose, single or two shots; 5 received placebo; per-sample allocation not given. Sample collection was performed on day 63 after the first vaccine or placebo injection. The sample here was peripheral blood, taken in a trial of Ad26.COV2.S vaccine versus placebo. These receptor sequences come from a person between 18 and 60 years old who received the Ad26.COV2.S COVID-19 vaccine or a placebo.

The chain couples TRBV18 to TRBJ1-5, with TRBD1 matching 8 bases. Germline CDR1 and CDR2: KGHSH and LQKENI. Trimming took 0 bases from V and 2 from J; bases not matched to a gene: 0. This CDR3 has 15 amino acids. This CDR3 is CASSPPGQGNQPQHF. Here the CDR3 DNA reads TGTGCCAGCTCACCACCGGGACAGGGCAATCAGCCCCAGCATTTT.

The gene calls are TRBV11-2 and TRBJ2-2; unclear D gene. Per the germline V gene, CDR1 is SGHAT and CDR2 is FQNNGV. The length of the CDR3 is 13 residues. V lost 5 bases and J 1 base, leaving 5 bases between the germline ends. This CDR3 is CASSTRNTGELFF. Here the CDR3 DNA reads TGTGCCAGCAGCACTCGGAACACCGGGGAGCTGTTTTTT.